This T cell receptor (beta chain) was recovered during a study of blood T cell repertoires in COVID-19. Trimming at V came to 5 bases and at J to 4 bases, leaving 7 bases not matched to a gene. This CDR3 region has 14 residues. Germline values: CDR1 LNHDA, CDR2 SQIVND (reference sequence). Methods used by the authors: The authors estimated nucleated cell counts from reference gene primer amplification. Produced via immunoSEQ multiplex PCR; TCRdb's table is partial and in-frame only. That table supplies the V and J calls and clone size; D and trimming were determined from the DNA. The data hold around 300,000 clones, with 85% observed a single time.

The rearrangement uses TRBV19 and TRBJ2-7, with TRBD2 matching over 8 bases. Sequencing was carried out using PBMCs or T cells enriched from blood (not recorded which). This TCR came from a woman between 50 and 59 years old who had recovered from COVID-19. The CDR3 nucleotides read TGTGCCAGTAGTTCAGGACTAGCCCAGTACGAGCAGTACTTC. Residues: CASSSGLAQYEQYF.